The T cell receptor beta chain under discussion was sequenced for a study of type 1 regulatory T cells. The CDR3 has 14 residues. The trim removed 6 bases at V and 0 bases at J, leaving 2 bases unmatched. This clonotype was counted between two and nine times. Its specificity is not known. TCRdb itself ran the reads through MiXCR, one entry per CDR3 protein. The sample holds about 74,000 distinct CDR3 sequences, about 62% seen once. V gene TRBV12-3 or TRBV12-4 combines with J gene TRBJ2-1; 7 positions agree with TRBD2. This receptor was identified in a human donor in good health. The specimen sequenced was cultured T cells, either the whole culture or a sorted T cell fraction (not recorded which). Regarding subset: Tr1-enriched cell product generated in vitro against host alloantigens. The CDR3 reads CASSRGGSYNEQFF. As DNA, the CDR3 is TGTGCCAGCAGCCGCGGGGGCTCCTACAATGAGCAGTTCTTC.